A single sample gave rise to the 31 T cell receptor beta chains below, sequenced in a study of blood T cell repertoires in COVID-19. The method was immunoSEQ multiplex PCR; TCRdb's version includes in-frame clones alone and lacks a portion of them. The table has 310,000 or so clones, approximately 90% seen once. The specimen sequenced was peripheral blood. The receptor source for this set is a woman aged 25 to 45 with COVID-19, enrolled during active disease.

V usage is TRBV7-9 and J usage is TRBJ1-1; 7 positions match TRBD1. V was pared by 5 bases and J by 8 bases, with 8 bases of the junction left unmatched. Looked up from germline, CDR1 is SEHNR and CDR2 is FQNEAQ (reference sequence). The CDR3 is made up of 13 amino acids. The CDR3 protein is CASSRAGTEEAFF. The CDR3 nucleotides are TGTGCCAGCAGCAGAGCCGGGACAGAAGAAGCTTTCTTT.

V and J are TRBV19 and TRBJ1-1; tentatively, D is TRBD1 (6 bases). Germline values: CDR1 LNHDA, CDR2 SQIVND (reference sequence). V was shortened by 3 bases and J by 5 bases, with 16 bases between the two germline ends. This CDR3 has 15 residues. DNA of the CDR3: TGTGCCAGTAGTATCGGAGCGGGGGCTCGAACTGAAGCTTTCTTT. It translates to CASSIGAGARTEAFF.

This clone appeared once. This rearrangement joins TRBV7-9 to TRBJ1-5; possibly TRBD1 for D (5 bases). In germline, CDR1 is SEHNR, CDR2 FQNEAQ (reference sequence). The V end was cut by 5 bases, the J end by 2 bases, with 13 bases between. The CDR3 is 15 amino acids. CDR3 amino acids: CASSPAGEGNQPQHF. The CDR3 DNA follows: TGTGCCAGCAGCCCCGCGGGGGAGGGCAATCAGCCCCAGCATTTT.

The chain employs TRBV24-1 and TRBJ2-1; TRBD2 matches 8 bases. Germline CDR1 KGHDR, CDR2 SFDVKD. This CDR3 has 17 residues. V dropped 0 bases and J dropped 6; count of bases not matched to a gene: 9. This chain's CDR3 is CATSDLRRTSLVNEQFF. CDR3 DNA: TGTGCCACCAGTGATTTGCGACGGACTAGCCTCGTCAATGAGCAGTTCTTC.

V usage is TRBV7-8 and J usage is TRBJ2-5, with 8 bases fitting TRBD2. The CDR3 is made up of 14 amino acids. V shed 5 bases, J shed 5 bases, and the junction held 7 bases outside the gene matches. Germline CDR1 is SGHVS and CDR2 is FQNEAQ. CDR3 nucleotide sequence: TGTGCCAGCAGCATGGGACCGGGGGGGGAGACCCAGTACTTC. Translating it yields CASSMGPGGETQYF.

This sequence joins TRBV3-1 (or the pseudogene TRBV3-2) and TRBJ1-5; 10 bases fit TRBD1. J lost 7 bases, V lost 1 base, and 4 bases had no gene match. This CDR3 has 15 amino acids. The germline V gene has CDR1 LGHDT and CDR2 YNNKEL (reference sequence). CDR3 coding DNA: TGTGCCAGCAGCCAAGGGGACAGGGGCCCGCAGCCCCAGCATTTT. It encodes CASSQGDRGPQPQHF.

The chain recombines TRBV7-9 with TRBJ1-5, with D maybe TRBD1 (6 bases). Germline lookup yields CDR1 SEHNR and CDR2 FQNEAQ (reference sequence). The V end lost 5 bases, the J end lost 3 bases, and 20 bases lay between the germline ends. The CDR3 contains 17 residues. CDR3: CASSLNRDTVNNQPQHF. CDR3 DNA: TGTGCCAGCAGCCTGAACCGGGACACCGTAAACAATCAGCCCCAGCATTTT. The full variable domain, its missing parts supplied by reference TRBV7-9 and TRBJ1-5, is DTGVSQNPRHKITKRGQNVTFRCDPISEHNRLYWYRQTLGQGPEFLTYFQNEAQLEKSRLLSDRFSAERPKGSFSTLEIQRTEQGDSAMYLCASSLNRDTVNNQPQHFGDGTRLSIL.

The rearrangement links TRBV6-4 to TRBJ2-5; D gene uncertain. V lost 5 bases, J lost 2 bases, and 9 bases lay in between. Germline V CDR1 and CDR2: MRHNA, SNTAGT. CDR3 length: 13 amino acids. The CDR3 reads CASSRSEQETQYF. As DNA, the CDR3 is TGTGCCAGCAGTAGATCGGAGCAAGAGACCCAGTACTTC.

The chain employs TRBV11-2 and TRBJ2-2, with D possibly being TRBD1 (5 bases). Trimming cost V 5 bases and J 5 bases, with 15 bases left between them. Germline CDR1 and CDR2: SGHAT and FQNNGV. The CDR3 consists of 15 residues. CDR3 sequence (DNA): TGTGCCAGCAGCCCGGCAGGGCGATGGACCGGGGAGCTGTTTTTT. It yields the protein CASSPAGRWTGELFF.

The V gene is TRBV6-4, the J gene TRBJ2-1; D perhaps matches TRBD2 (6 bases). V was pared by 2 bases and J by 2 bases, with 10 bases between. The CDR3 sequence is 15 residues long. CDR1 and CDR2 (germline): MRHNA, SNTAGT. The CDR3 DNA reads TGTGCCAGCAGTGACGACGGGGGAGCCTACAATGAGCAGTTCTTC. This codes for CASSDDGGAYNEQFF.

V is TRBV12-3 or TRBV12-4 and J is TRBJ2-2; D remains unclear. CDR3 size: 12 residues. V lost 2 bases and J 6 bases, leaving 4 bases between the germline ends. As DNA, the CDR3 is TGTGCCAGCAGTTTAAGCGCCGGGGAGCTGTTTTTT. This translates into CASSLSAGELFF.

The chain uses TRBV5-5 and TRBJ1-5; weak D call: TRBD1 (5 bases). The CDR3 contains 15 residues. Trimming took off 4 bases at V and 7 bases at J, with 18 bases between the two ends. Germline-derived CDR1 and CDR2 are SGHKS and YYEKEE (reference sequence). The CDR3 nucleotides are TGTGCCAGCAGCGTGATGGAGTGGGGGGACCAGCCCCAGCATTTT. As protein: CASSVMEWGDQPQHF.

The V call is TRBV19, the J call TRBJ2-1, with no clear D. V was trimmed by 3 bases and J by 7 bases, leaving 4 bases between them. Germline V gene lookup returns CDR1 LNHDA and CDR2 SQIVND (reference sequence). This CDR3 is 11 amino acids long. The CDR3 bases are TGTGCCAGTAGTATCGCGAATGAGCAGTTCTTC. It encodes CASSIANEQFF.

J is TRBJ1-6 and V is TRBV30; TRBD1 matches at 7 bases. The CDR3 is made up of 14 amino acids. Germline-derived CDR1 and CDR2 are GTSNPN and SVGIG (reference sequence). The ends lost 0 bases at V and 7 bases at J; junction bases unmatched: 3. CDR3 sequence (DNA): TGTGCCTGGAGTGTCCAGGGGGGAAATTCACCCCTCCACTTT. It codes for CAWSVQGGNSPLHF. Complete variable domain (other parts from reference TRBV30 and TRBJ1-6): SQTIHQWPATLVQPVGSPLSLECTVEGTSNPNLYWYRQAAGRGLQLLFYSVGIGQISSEVPQNLSASRPQDRQFILSSKKLLLSDSGFYLCAWSVQGGNSPLHFGNGTRLTVT.

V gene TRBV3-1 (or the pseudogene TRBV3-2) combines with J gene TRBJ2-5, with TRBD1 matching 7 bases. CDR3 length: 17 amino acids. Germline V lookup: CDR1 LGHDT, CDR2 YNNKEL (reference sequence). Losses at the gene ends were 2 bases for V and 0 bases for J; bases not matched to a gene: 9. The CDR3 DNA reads TGTGCCAGCAGCCAATTCCAGACAGGGTCCCACCAAGAGACCCAGTACTTC. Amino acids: CASSQFQTGSHQETQYF.

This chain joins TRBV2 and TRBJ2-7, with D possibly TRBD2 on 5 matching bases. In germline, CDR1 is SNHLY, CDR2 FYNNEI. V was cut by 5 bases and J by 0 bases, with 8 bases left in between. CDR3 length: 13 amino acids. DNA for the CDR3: TGTGCCAGCAGTTCCGGACTCTCCTACGAGCAGTACTTC. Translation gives CASSSGLSYEQYF.

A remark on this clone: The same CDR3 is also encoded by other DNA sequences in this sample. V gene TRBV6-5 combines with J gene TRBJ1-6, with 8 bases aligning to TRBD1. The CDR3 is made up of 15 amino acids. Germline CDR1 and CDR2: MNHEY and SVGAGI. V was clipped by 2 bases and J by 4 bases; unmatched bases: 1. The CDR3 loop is CASSYRQGYNSPLHF. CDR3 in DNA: TGTGCCAGCAGTTACAGACAGGGGTATAATTCACCCCTCCACTTT.

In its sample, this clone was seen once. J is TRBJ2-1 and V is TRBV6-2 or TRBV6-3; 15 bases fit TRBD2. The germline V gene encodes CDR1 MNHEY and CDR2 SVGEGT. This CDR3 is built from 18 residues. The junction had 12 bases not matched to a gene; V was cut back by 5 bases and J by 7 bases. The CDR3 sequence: CASSPGTSGRWVKNEQFF. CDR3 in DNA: TGTGCCAGCAGTCCCGGGACTAGCGGGAGGTGGGTTAAAAATGAGCAGTTCTTC.

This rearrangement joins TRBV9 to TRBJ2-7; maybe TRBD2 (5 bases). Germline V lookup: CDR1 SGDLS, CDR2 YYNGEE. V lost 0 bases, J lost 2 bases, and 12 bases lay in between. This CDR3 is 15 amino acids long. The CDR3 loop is CASSVGTERPYEQYF. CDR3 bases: TGTGCCAGCAGCGTAGGAACGGAGCGGCCCTACGAGCAGTACTTC.

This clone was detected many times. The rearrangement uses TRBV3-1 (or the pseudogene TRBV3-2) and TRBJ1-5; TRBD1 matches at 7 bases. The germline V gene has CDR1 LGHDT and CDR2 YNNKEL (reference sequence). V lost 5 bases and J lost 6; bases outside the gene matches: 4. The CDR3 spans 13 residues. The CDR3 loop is CASSATGSQPQHF. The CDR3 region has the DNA TGTGCCAGCAGCGCGACAGGGAGTCAGCCCCAGCATTTT.

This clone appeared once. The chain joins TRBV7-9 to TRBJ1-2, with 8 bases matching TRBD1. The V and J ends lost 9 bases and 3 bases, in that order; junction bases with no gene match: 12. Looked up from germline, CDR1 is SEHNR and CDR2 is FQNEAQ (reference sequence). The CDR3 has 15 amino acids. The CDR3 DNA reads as TGTGCCAGTTCGCGACACCTGACAGGGGACTATGGCTACACCTTC. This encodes CASSRHLTGDYGYTF.

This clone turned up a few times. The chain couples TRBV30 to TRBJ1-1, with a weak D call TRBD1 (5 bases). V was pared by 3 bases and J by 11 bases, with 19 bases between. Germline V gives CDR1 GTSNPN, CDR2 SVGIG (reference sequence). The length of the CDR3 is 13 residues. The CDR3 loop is CAWSRWQGASAFF. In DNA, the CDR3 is TGTGCCTGGAGCCGCTGGCAGGGTGCTTCGGCTTTCTTT.

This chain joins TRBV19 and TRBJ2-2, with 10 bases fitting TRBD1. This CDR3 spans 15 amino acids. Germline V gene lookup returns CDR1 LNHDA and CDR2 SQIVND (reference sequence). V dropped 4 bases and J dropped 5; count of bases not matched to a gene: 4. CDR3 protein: CASSKGTGETGELFF. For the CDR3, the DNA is TGTGCCAGTAGTAAGGGGACAGGGGAGACCGGGGAGCTGTTTTTT.

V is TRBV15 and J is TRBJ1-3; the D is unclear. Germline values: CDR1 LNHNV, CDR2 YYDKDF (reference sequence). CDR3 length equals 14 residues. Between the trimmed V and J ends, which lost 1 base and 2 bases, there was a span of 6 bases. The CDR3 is CATSRGGAGNTIYF. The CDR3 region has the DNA TGTGCCACCAGCAGAGGCGGGGCTGGAAACACCATATATTTT.

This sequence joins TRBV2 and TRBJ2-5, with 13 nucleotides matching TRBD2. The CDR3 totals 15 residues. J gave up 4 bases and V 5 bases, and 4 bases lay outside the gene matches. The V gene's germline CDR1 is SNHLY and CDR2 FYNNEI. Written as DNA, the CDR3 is TGTGCCAGCAGTAAGGGACTAGCGGGACGAGAGACCCAGTACTTC. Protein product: CASSKGLAGRETQYF.

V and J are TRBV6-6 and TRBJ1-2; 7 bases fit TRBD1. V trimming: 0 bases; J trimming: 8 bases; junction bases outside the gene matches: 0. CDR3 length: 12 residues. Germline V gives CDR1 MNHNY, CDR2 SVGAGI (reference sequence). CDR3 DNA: TGTGCCAGCAGTTACTCGGACAGGGGCTACACCTTC. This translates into CASSYSDRGYTF.

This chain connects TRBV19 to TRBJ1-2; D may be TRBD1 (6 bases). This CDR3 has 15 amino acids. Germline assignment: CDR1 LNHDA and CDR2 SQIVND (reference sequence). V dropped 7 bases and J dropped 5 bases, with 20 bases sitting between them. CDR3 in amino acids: CASINRESGGYGYTF. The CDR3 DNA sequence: TGTGCCAGTATAAACAGGGAGTCCGGAGGTTATGGCTACACCTTC.

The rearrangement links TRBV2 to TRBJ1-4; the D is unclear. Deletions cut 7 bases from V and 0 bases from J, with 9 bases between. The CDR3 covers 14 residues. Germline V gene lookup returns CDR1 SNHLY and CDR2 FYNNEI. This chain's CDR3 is CASIRLATNEKLFF. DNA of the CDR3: TGTGCCAGCATTAGACTTGCAACTAATGAAAAACTGTTTTTT.

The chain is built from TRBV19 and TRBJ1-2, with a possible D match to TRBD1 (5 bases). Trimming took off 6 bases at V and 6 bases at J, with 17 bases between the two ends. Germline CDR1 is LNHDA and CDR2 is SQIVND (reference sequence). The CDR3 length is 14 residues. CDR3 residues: CASRTHQGRDGYTF. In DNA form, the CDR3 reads TGTGCCAGTAGGACCCATCAGGGTAGGGATGGCTACACCTTC. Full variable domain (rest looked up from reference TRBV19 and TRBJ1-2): DGGITQSPKYLFRKEGQNVTLSCEQNLNHDAMYWYRQDPGQGLRLIYYSQIVNDFQKGDIAEGYSVSREKKESFPLTVTSAQKNPTAFYLCASRTHQGRDGYTFGSGTRLTVV.

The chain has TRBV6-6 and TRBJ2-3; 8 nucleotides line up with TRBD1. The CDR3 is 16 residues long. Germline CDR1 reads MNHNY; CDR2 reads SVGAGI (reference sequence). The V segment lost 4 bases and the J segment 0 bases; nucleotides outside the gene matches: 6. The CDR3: CASSSWTGTSTDTQYF. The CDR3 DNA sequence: TGTGCCAGCAGTTCGTGGACAGGGACAAGCACAGATACGCAGTATTTT.

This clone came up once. In DNA, the CDR3 is TGTGCCAGCAGTTCAGGACAGGGTGGTAACTATGGCTACACCTTC. Residues: CASSSGQGGNYGYTF. The V and J genes are TRBV27 and TRBJ1-2, with 8 bases aligning to TRBD1. J gave up 1 base and V 4 bases, and 5 bases lay outside the gene matches. The germline V gene encodes CDR1 MNHEY and CDR2 SMNVEV (reference sequence). The CDR3 is 15 amino acids.